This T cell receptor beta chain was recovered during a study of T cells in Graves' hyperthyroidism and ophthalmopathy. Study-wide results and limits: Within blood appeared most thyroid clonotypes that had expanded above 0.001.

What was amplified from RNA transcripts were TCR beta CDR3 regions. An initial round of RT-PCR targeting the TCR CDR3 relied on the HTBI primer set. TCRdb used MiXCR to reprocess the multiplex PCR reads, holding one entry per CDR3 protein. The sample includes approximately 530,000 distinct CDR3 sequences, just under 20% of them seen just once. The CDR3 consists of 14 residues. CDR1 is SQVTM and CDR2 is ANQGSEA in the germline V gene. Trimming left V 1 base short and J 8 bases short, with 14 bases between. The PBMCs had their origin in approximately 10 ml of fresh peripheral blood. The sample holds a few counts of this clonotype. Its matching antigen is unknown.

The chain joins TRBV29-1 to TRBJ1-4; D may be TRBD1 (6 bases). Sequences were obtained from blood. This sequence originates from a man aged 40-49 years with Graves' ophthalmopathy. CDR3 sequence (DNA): TGCAGCGTTGAAGCTACAGGGTTGGGCGAAAAACTGTTTTTT. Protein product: CSVEATGLGEKLFF. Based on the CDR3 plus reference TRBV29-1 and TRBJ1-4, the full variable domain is SAVISQKPSRDICQRGTSLTIQCQVDSQVTMMFWYRQQPGQSLTLIATANQGSEATYESGFVIDKFPISRPNLTFSTLTVSNMSPEDSSIYLCSVEATGLGEKLFFGSGTQLSVL.